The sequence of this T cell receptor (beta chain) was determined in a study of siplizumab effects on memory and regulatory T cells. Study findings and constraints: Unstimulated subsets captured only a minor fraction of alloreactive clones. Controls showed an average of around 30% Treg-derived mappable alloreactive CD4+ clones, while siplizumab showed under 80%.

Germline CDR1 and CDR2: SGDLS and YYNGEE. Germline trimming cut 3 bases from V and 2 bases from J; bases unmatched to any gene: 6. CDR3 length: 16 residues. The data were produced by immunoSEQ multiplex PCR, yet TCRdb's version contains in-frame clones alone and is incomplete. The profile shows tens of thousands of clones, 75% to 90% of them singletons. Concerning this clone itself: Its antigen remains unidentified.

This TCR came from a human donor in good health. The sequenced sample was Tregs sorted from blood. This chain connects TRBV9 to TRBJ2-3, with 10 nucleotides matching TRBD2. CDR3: CASSAAGTSVTDTQYF. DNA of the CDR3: TGTGCCAGCAGCGCCGCGGGGACTAGCGTCACAGATACGCAGTATTTT.